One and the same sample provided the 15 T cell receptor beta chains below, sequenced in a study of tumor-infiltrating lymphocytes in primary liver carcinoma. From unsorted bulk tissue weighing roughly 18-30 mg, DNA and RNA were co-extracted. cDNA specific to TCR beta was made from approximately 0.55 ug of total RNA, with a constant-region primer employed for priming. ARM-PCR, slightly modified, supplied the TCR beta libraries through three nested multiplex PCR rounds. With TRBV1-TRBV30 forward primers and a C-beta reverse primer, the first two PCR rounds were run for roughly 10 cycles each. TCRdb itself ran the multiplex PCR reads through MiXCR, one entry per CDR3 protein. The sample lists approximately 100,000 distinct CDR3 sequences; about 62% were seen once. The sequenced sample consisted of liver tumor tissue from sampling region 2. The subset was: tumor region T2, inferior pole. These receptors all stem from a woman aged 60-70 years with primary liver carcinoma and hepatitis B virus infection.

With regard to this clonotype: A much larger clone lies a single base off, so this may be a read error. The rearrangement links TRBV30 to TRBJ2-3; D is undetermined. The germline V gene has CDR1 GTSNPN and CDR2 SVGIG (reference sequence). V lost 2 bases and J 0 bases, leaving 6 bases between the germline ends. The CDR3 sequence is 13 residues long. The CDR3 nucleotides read TGTGCCTGGAGTCAAGACAGCACAGATACGCAGTATTTT. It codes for CAWSQDSTDTQYF.

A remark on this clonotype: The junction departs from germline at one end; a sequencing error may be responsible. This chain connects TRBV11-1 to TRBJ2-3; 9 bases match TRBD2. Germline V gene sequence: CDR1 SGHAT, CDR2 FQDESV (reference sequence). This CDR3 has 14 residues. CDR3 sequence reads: CAGSLRQRAGGSHF. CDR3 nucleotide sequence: TGTGCCGGCAGTTTAAGGCAACGTGCGGGAGGGTCTCACTTT.

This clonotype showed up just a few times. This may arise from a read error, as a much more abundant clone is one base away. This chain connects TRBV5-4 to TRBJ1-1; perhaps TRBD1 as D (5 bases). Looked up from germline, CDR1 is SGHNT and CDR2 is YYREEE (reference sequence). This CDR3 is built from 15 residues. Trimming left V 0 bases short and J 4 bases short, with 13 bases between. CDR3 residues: CASSLGGAGVTEAFF. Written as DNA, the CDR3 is TGTGCCAGCAGCTTGGGTGGGGCAGGAGTCACTGAAGCTTTCTTT.

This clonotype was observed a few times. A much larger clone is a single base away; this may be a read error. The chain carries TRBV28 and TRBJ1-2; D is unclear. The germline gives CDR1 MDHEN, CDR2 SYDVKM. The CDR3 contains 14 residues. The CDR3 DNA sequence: TGTGCCAGCGGCGGTGGCCGGCATAGTCGTGGCTACATCTTC. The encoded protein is CASGGGRHSRGYIF.

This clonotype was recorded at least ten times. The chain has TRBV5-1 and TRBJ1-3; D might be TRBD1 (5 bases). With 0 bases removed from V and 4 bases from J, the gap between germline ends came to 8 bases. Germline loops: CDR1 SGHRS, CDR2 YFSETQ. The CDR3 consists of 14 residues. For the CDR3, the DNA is TGCGCCAGCAGCTTGGAGACAGACGGAAACACCATATATTTT. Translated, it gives CASSLETDGNTIYF.

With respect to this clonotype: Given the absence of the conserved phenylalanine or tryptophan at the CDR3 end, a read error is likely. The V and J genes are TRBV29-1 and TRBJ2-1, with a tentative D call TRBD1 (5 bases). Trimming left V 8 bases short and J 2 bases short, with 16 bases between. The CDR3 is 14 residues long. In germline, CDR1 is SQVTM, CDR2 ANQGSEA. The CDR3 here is CSIVKGVAYNEQFL. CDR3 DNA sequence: TGCAGCATTGTTAAAGGGGTTGCCTACAATGAGCAGTTCCTC.

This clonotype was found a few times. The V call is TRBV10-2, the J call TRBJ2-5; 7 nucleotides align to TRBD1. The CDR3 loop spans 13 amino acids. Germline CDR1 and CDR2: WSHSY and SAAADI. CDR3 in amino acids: CVSTRQGQETQYF. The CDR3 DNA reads TGCGTCAGTACCCGACAGGGTCAAGAGACCCAGTACTTC.

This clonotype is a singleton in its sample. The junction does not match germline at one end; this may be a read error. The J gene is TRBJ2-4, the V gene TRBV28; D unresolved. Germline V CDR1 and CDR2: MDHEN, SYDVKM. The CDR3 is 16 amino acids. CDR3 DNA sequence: TGTGCCAGCAGTTCCAAGAAGGCTTTAGCCAAAAACATTCGGTACTTC. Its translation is CASSSKKALAKNIRYF.

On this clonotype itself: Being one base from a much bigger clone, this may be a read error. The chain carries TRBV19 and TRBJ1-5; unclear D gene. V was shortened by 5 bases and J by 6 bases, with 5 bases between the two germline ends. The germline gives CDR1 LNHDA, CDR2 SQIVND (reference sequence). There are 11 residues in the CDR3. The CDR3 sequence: CASSARQPQHF. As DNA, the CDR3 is TGTGCCAGTAGTGCCCGTCAGCCCCAGCATTTT.

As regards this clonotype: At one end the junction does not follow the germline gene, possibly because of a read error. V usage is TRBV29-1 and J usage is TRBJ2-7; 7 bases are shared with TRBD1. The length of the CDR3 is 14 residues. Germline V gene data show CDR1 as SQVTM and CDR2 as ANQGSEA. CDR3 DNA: TGCAGTGTAACTCGGACAGGAAGCTCCTACGACCAGTACTTC. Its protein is CSVTRTGSSYDQYF.

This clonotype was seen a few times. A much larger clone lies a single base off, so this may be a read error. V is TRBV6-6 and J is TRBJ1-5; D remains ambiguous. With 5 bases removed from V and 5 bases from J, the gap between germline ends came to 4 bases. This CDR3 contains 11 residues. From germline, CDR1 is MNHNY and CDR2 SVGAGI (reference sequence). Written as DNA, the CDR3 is TGTGCCAGCAGTCCGGATCAGCCCCAGCATTTT. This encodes CASSPDQPQHF.

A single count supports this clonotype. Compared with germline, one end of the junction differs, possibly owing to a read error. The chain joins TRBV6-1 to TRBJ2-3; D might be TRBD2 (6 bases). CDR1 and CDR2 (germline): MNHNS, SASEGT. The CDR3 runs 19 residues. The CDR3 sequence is CASSAPGSSRRASTDTQYF. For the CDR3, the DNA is TGTGCCAGTAGTGCCCCTGGGTCTAGCAGGAGGGCTAGCACAGATACGCAGTACTTT.

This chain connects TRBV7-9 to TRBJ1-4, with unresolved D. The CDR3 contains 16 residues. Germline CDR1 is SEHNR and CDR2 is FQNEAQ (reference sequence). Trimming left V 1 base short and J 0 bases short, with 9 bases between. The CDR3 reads CASSLVVRTTNEKLFF. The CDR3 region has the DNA TGTGCCAGCAGCTTAGTCGTCAGGACAACTAATGAAAAACTGTTTTTT.

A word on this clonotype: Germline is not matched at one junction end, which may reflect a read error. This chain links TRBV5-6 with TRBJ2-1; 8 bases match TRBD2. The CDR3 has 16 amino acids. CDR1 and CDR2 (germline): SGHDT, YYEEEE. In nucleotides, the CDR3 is TGTTCCAGCAGCGACCGAAGCGGGAGCTCATACAATGAGCAGTTCTTC. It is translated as CSSSDRSGSSYNEQFF.

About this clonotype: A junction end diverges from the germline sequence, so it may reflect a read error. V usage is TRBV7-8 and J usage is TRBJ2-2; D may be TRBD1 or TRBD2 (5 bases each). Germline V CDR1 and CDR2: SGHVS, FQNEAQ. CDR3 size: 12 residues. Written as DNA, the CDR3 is TGTGCCAGCAGCTTAGAGGTAGGGGAGCTGCTTTTT. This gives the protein CASSLEVGELLF.